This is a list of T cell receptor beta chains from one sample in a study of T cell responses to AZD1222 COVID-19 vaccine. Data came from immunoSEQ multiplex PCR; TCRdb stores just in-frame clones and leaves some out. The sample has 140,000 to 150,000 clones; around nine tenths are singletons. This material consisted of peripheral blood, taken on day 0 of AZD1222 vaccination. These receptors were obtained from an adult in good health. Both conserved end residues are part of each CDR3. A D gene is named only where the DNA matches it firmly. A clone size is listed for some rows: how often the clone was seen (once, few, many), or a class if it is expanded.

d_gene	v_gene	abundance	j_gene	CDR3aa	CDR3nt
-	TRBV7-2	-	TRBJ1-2	CASSLVAGAAYGYTF	TGTGCCAGCAGCTTAGTGGCAGGGGCGGCCTATGGCTACACCTTC
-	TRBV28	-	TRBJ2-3	CASSLASGTDTQYF	TGTGCCAGCAGTTTGGCTAGCGGCACAGATACGCAGTATTTT
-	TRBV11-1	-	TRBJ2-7	CASSRRGGAGYEQYF	TGTGCCAGCAGCCGTAGGGGCGGGGCGGGATACGAGCAGTACTTC
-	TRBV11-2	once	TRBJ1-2	CASSLDLRDSLNYGYTF	TGTGCCAGCAGCTTAGATTTACGGGACTCGCTAAACTATGGCTACACCTTC
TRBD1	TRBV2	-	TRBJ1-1	CARASGGATEAFF	TGTGCCAGGGCCTCAGGGGGCGCGACTGAAGCTTTCTTT
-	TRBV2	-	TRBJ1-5	CASSQGGSNQPQHF	TGTGCCAGCAGTCAAGGGGGTAGCAATCAGCCCCAGCATTTT
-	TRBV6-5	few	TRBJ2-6	CASTQLGSGANVLTF	TGTGCCAGCACCCAACTTGGGTCTGGGGCCAACGTCCTGACTTTC
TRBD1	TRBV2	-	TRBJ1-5	CASSEETGEYQPQHF	TGTGCCAGCAGTGAAGAGACAGGGGAATATCAGCCCCAGCATTTT
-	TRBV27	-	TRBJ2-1	CASSLSGRAYNEQFF	TGTGCCAGCAGTTTATCGGGAAGGGCCTACAATGAGCAGTTCTTC
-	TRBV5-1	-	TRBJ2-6	CASSLFASGANVLTF	TGCGCCAGCAGCTTGTTCGCGTCTGGGGCCAACGTCCTGACTTTC
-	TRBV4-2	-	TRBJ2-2	CASSQVAGMGAGELFF	TGTGCCAGCAGCCAAGTCGCGGGAATGGGAGCCGGGGAGCTGTTTTTT
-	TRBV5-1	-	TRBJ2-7	CASSLSIQGGYEQYF	TGCGCCAGCAGCTTGTCTATTCAGGGGGGATACGAGCAGTACTTC
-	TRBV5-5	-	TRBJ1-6	CASSLGFMRHRDSPLHF	TGTGCCAGCAGCTTGGGATTCATGAGGCACAGGGATTCACCCCTCCACTTT
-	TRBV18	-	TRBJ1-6	CASSPRVGTNNSPLHF	TGTGCCAGCTCACCACGGGTGGGGACTAATAATTCACCCCTCCACTTT
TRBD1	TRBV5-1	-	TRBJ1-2	CASSMTGGFGYTF	TGCGCCAGCAGTATGACAGGGGGCTTTGGCTACACCTTC
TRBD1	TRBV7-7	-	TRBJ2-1	CASSPRRGQDNEQFF	TGTGCTAGCAGCCCGAGAAGGGGACAGGACAATGAGCAGTTCTTC
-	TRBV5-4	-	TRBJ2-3	CASSPIRTDGVDTQYF	TGTGCCAGCAGCCCCATCCGGACGGATGGGGTGGATACGCAGTATTTT
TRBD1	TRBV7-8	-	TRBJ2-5	CASSLEGAWRETQYF	TGTGCCAGCAGCTTAGAGGGGGCCTGGAGAGAGACCCAGTACTTC
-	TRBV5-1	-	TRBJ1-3	CASHDRGNTIYF	TGCGCCAGCCATGACAGGGGAAACACCATATATTTT
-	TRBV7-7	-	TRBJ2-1	CASSFNRENEQFF	TGTGCCAGCAGCTTCAACAGGGAAAATGAGCAGTTCTTC
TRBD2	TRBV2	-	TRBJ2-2	CASRAGLNTGELFF	TGTGCCAGCAGAGCGGGACTTAACACCGGGGAGCTGTTTTTT
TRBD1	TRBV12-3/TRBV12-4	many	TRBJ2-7	CASSFGTGGEQYF	TGTGCCAGCAGTTTCGGGACAGGGGGCGAGCAGTACTTC
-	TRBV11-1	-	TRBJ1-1	CASSLLNTEAFF	TGTGCCAGCAGCTTATTGAACACTGAAGCTTTCTTT
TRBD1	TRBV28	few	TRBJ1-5	CASSRFALRTGKQPQHF	TGTGCCAGCAGTCGATTTGCCCTTAGGACAGGGAAGCAGCCCCAGCATTTT
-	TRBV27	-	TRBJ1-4	CASSKREAVSPTNEKLFF	TGTGCCAGCAGTAAACGGGAAGCCGTGTCCCCAACTAATGAAAAACTGTTTTTT
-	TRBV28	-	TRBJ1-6	CASSLYPPTGLNSPLHF	TGTGCCAGCAGTTTATATCCCCCGACAGGTCTTAATTCACCCCTCCACTTT
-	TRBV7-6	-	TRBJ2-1	CASSLGREANNEQFF	TGTGCCAGCAGCTTGGGCAGGGAGGCGAACAATGAGCAGTTCTTC
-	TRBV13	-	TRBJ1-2	CASSLAEGTDERYTF	TGTGCCAGCAGCTTAGCGGAGGGGACCGATGAGCGATACACCTTC
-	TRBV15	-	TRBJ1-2	CATSRDLGSPRDGYTF	TGTGCCACCAGCAGAGATCTCGGCAGCCCTCGGGATGGCTACACCTTC
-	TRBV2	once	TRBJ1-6	CASSESQGQSPLHF	TGTGCCAGCAGTGAGTCTCAGGGGCAATCACCCCTCCACTTT
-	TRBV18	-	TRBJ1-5	CASSPGGGNQPQHF	TGTGCCAGCTCACCCGGGGGCGGGAATCAGCCCCAGCATTTT
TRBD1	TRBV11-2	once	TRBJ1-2	CASSSTWDRVFGYTF	TGTGCCAGCAGCTCAACCTGGGACAGGGTGTTTGGCTACACCTTC
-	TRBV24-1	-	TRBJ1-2	CATSDPQGNYGYTF	TGTGCCACCAGTGATCCTCAGGGGAACTATGGCTACACCTTC
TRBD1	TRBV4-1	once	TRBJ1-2	CASSQPGTGVNYGYTF	TGCGCCAGCAGCCAGCCGGGGACAGGGGTTAACTATGGCTACACCTTC
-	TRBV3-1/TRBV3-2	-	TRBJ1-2	CASSQDRPNYGYTF	TGTGCCAGCAGCCAGGACAGACCTAACTATGGCTACACCTTC
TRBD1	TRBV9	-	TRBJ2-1	CASSERTGWAGAYNEQFF	TGTGCCAGCAGCGAAAGGACAGGCTGGGCAGGTGCATACAATGAGCAGTTCTTC
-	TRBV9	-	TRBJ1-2	CASSRSFEEWRNYGYTF	TGTGCCAGCAGCAGGAGTTTCGAGGAGTGGAGGAACTATGGCTACACCTTC
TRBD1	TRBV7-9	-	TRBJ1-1	CASSLGQGAAFF	TGTGCCAGCAGCTTAGGTCAGGGGGCAGCTTTCTTT
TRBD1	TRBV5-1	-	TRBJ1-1	CASSLAFRTGGTEAFF	TGCGCCAGCAGCTTGGCTTTCCGGACAGGTGGGACTGAAGCTTTCTTT
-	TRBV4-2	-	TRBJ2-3	CASSLGTGTDTQYF	TGTGCCAGCAGCCTGGGGACTGGCACAGATACGCAGTATTTT
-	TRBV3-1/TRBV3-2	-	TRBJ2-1	CASSQGGSYNEQFF	TGTGCCAGCAGCCAAGGGGGCAGTTACAATGAGCAGTTCTTC
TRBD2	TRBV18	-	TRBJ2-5	CASSPPTSGRGETQYF	TGTGCCAGCTCACCTCCGACTAGCGGGAGAGGAGAGACCCAGTACTTC
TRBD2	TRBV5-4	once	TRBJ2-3	CASSLSRASGDTDTQYF	TGTGCCAGCAGCTTGTCTAGGGCTAGCGGAGACACAGATACGCAGTATTTT
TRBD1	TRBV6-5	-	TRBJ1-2	CASSLDRDYGYTF	TGTGCCAGCAGTCTCGACAGGGACTATGGCTACACCTTC
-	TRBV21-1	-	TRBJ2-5	CASSKWSPQVQETQYF	TGTGCCAGCAGCAAATGGTCCCCACAGGTCCAAGAGACCCAGTACTTC
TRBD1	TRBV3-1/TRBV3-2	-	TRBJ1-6	CASSRDRELSPLHF	TGTGCCAGCAGCCGGGACAGAGAACTTTCACCCCTCCACTTT
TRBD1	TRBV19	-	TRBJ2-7	CASSYRDRGLRTYEQYF	TGTGCCAGTAGTTACCGGGACAGGGGCCTTCGAACTTACGAGCAGTACTTC
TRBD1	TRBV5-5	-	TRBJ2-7	CASSSPDRGRYEQYF	TGTGCCAGCAGCTCACCTGACAGGGGACGGTACGAGCAGTACTTC
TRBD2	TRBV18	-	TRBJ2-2	CASSPPSLAVNTGELFF	TGTGCCAGCTCACCACCGTCACTAGCGGTAAACACCGGGGAGCTGTTTTTT
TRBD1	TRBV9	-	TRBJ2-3	CASSVLGGIYTDTQYF	TGTGCCAGCAGCGTATTAGGGGGCATCTACACAGATACGCAGTATTTT